The 13 T cell receptor beta chains in this list originate from one sample, sequenced in a study of post-analysis software for immune sequencing data. Tagging with unique molecular identifiers was a feature of the TCR beta cDNA libraries. Each CDR3 protein is one row after TCRdb ran MiXCR on the PCR reads. The profile shows hundreds of thousands of distinct CDR3 sequences, 25% to 30% of them singletons. No antigen is known for these receptors. Broader study findings: Compared with controls, patients had more of about five TRBV segments, including TRBV5-6, TRBV5-1 and TRBV20-1.

Sequencing was performed on blood. Every receptor here comes from a girl under 18 with multiple sclerosis.

V usage is TRBV15 and J usage is TRBJ2-7, with 9 bases matching TRBD2. This CDR3 region has 15 residues. Per the germline V gene, CDR1 is LNHNV and CDR2 is YYDKDF (reference sequence). V lost 2 bases to trimming and J lost 6 bases; unmatched junction nucleotides: 8. The CDR3 loop reads CATSRQREDSREQYF. CDR3 coding DNA: TGTGCCACCAGCAGACAGCGGGAGGACTCTCGCGAGCAGTACTTC.

This clonotype has only a few counts. The chain has TRBV9 and TRBJ2-7, with 7 bases lining up with TRBD2. CDR3 size: 12 residues. The germline CDR1 and CDR2 sequences are SGDLS and YYNGEE. V was pared by 2 bases and J by 5 bases, with 1 base of the junction left unmatched. CDR3 in amino acids: CASSVGGDEQYF. The CDR3 DNA reads TGTGCCAGCAGCGTTGGGGGGGACGAGCAGTACTTC.

The chain is built from TRBV5-1 and TRBJ2-1, with a tentative D call TRBD1 (5 bases). Germline V gives CDR1 SGHRS, CDR2 YFSETQ. The CDR3 covers 16 residues. V lost 4 bases and J lost 6, with 20 bases in between. The CDR3 spells CASSVTQGPRGNEQFF. In DNA, the CDR3 is TGCGCCAGCAGCGTAACTCAGGGCCCCCGCGGCAATGAGCAGTTCTTC. The full variable domain, with the rest looked up from reference TRBV5-1 and TRBJ2-1, is KAGVTQTPRYLIKTRGQQVTLSCSPISGHRSVSWYQQTPGQGLQFLFEYFSETQRNKGNFPGRFSGRQFSNSRSEMNVSTLELGDSALYLCASSVTQGPRGNEQFFGPGTRLTVL.

The chain carries TRBV27 and TRBJ1-1; a possible D gene is TRBD1 (5 bases). This CDR3 has 15 amino acids. The germline V gene encodes CDR1 MNHEY and CDR2 SMNVEV (reference sequence). Trimming stripped 6 bases from V and 5 bases from J, with 19 bases between. The CDR3 is CASRSNRLLVTEAFF. In DNA, the CDR3 is TGTGCCAGCAGGTCCAACAGGCTCCTGGTGACTGAAGCTTTCTTT.

The chain is built from TRBV7-9 and TRBJ1-4; D is possibly TRBD1 (5 bases). V was cut by 5 bases and J by 8 bases, with 12 bases left in between. Germline V lookup: CDR1 SEHNR, CDR2 FQNEAQ (reference sequence). The CDR3 length is 13 residues. CDR3 DNA: TGTGCCAGCAGCAAACAGCGGGGCGAAAAACTGTTTTTT. It translates to CASSKQRGEKLFF. Supplemented by reference TRBV7-9 and TRBJ1-4, the full variable domain reads DTGVSQNPRHKITKRGQNVTFRCDPISEHNRLYWYRQTLGQGPEFLTYFQNEAQLEKSRLLSDRFSAERPKGSFSTLEIQRTEQGDSAMYLCASSKQRGEKLFFGSGTQLSVL.

CDR3 sequence (DNA): TGCGCCAGCAGCAACCGAGGGGGGATTGGAGGAGATACGCAGTATTTT. Its translation: CASSNRGGIGGDTQYF. J is TRBJ2-3 and V is TRBV4-1, with D perhaps given as TRBD1 or TRBD2 (6 bases each). The CDR3 totals 16 residues. V lost 5 bases to trimming and J lost 5 bases, with 20 bases between them. Looked up from germline, CDR1 is MGHRA and CDR2 is YSYEKL.

V and J are TRBV20-1 and TRBJ2-1; TRBD2 aligns across 9 bases. The length of the CDR3 is 14 residues. The junction had 5 bases not matched to a gene; V was cut back by 2 bases and J by 6 bases. Germline V gives CDR1 DFQATT, CDR2 SNEGSKA (reference sequence). The CDR3 nucleotides are TGCAGTGCTAGACGGGGCGGGGGGGCCAATGAGCAGTTCTTC. Residues: CSARRGGGANEQFF.

The chain links TRBV14 to TRBJ2-5; D is unresolved. The CDR3 has 15 amino acids. V dropped 0 bases and J dropped 5 bases, with 13 bases sitting between them. CDR1 is SGHDN, CDR2 FVKESK, per germline. CDR3 DNA sequence: TGTGCCAGCAGCCAAGAACCAGGCAGGCCGGAGACCCAGTACTTC. It is translated as CASSQEPGRPETQYF.

This clonotype turned up a few times. The genes are TRBV5-1 and TRBJ2-3; 8 bases agree with TRBD1. Germline assignment: CDR1 SGHRS and CDR2 YFSETQ. This CDR3 contains 15 residues. Losses at the gene ends were 0 bases for V and 6 bases for J; bases not matched to a gene: 6. The CDR3 nucleotides read TGCGCCAGCAGCTTGGAATACAGGGGGACCGATACGCAGTATTTT. Encoded protein: CASSLEYRGTDTQYF.

CDR3 DNA sequence: TGCAGCGCTGCCCACGCCCTGTACGAGCAGTACTTC. This translates into CSAAHALYEQYF. V gene TRBV29-1 combines with J gene TRBJ2-5; D is undetermined. The J call is uncertain, as TRBJ2-7 better fits the DNA end. The CDR3 sequence is 12 residues long. Germline CDR1 is SQVTM and CDR2 is ANQGSEA.

This clonotype was detected only a few times. The gene calls are TRBV29-1 and TRBJ1-4, with 7 bases fitting TRBD1. Trimming at V came to 8 bases and at J to 5 bases, leaving 8 bases not matched to a gene. CDR3 length equals 13 residues. Germline assignment: CDR1 SQVTM and CDR2 ANQGSEA. The CDR3 is CSISGTANEKLFF. The CDR3 DNA is TGCAGCATATCCGGGACAGCGAATGAAAAACTGTTTTTT.

This clonotype has just a few counts. The chain employs TRBV29-1 and TRBJ2-1; the D gene could be TRBD1 or TRBD2 (6 bases each). The CDR3 spans 16 residues. Germline loops: CDR1 SQVTM, CDR2 ANQGSEA. V gave up 1 base and J gave up 9 bases, with 22 bases separating them. CDR3 DNA sequence: TGCAGCGTTGAAGGAGGGGGACTGGGGCGATTCGGTGAGCAGTTCTTC. Translation gives CSVEGGGLGRFGEQFF.

CDR3 protein: CSARDPRTGAVRGYTF. The CDR3 bases are TGCAGTGCTAGAGACCCCCGAACAGGGGCGGTGCGTGGCTACACCTTC. This chain joins TRBV20-1 and TRBJ1-2, with 7 bases fitting TRBD1. This CDR3 has 16 residues. V shed 0 bases, J shed 7 bases, and the junction held 14 bases outside the gene matches. The germline CDR1 and CDR2 sequences are DFQATT and SNEGSKA (reference sequence).